Detailed here is one TCR beta chain. Germline assignment: CDR1 SQVTM and CDR2 ANQGSEA. The CDR3 extends over 14 amino acids. V gave up 1 base and J gave up 5 bases; unmatched junction bases: 6. The data belong to a study of long-term antiretroviral therapy in people with HIV. The assay, immunoSEQ v3.0, was run at survey level. The protocol was immunoSEQ multiplex PCR, while the TCRdb copy is restricted to in-frame clones and leaves out a portion. The data contain around 30,000 clones, more than 75% of them seen just once; the ten biggest clones take up 3.5% to 5%. The sequence came from a woman younger than 35 with HIV. The chain carries TRBV29-1 and TRBJ1-2; 8 nucleotides line up with TRBD1. The sample here was unsorted PBMCs, taken 0.5 years after starting antiretroviral therapy. Written as DNA, the CDR3 is TGCAGCGTTGAAGGGATGACAGGGGATTATGGCTACACCTTC. Its translation: CSVEGMTGDYGYTF.